A single sample is the source of the 8 T cell receptor beta chains below, sequenced in a study of blood T cell repertoires in COVID-19. Sequencing used immunoSEQ multiplex PCR; TCRdb keeps in-frame clones, though not all of them. The table records roughly 120,000 clones, 75% to 90% of them present only once. The sequencing sample was made of peripheral blood. The receptors shown here come from a woman aged 55-69 years with COVID-19, enrolled during active disease.

The V call is TRBV7-3, the J call TRBJ1-2, with TRBD1 matching 7 bases. Germline V gives CDR1 SGHTA, CDR2 FQGTGA. This CDR3 comprises 17 residues. V gave up 4 bases and J gave up 4 bases; unmatched junction bases: 15. Here the CDR3 reads CASSSDRFYSIGYGYTF. CDR3 nucleotides: TGTGCCAGCAGCTCGGACAGGTTTTATTCAATTGGCTATGGCTACACCTTC. Looking up the rest from reference TRBV7-3 and TRBJ1-2 gives the full variable domain: GAGVSQTPSNKVTEKGKYVELRCDPISGHTALYWYRQSLGQGPEFLIYFQGTGAADDSGLPNDRFFAVRPEGSVSTLKIQRTERGDSAVYLCASSSDRFYSIGYGYTFGSGTRLTVV.

Written as DNA, the CDR3 is TGTGCCAGCAGCCAAGCTTTCAGGGGGAGGACTGAAGCTTTCTTT. This translates into CASSQAFRGRTEAFF. The chain couples TRBV14 to TRBJ1-1, with TRBD1 identical over 7 bases. Germline V gives CDR1 SGHDN, CDR2 FVKESK. V lost 1 base, J lost 5 bases, and 7 bases stayed unmatched. The CDR3 extends over 15 amino acids.

This chain uses TRBV12-3 or TRBV12-4 with TRBJ2-5; a possible D gene is TRBD2 (6 bases). The CDR3 runs 11 residues. The germline V and J ends were trimmed by 5 bases and 9 bases, with 10 bases remaining between them. The CDR3: CASSLPGAQYF. The CDR3 DNA reads as TGTGCCAGCAGTCTCCCGGGGGCCCAGTACTTC.

The CDR3 spells CASSYEAAGGHNYGYTF. The CDR3 region has the DNA TGTGCCAGCAGTTACGAGGCGGCAGGGGGACATAACTATGGCTACACCTTC. The chain uses TRBV6-2 or TRBV6-3 and TRBJ1-2; 7 bases agree with TRBD1. The V gene's germline CDR1 is MNHEY and CDR2 SVGEGT. The length of the CDR3 is 17 residues. With 2 bases clipped from V and 1 base from J, the junction kept 10 bases outside the gene matches.

This chain uses TRBV9 with TRBJ2-1; TRBD2 matches at 9 bases. Germline-derived CDR1 and CDR2 are SGDLS and YYNGEE. CDR3 size: 14 residues. V gave up 0 bases and J gave up 8 bases; unmatched junction bases: 3. As DNA, the CDR3 is TGTGCCAGCAGCGTAGGGACTAGCGTCTATGAGCAGTTCTTC. Translation: CASSVGTSVYEQFF. Variable domain in full (rest from reference TRBV9 and TRBJ2-1): DSGVTQTPKHLITATGQRVTLRCSPRSGDLSVYWYQQSLDQGLQFLIQYYNGEERAKGNILERFSAQQFPDLHSELNLSSLELGDSALYFCASSVGTSVYEQFFGPGTRLTVL.

The chain couples TRBV5-6 to TRBJ1-2; 7 positions agree with TRBD1. Germline V gives CDR1 SGHDT, CDR2 YYEEEE. CDR3 length: 14 amino acids. V shed 4 bases and J 2 bases; nucleotides not matched to a gene: 5. In nucleotides, the CDR3 is TGTGCCAGCAGCCGGACAGGCAACAACTATGGCTACACCTTC. Its protein is CASSRTGNNYGYTF.

The J gene is TRBJ2-1, the V gene TRBV7-2, with a weak D call TRBD2 (6 bases). The CDR3 totals 16 residues. Trimming removed 2 bases from V and 0 bases from J, with 11 bases in between. Germline V gives CDR1 SGHTA, CDR2 FQGNSA. The CDR3 nucleotides read TGTGCCAGCAGCTTATGGGACTTCGGCTCCTACAATGAGCAGTTCTTC. Protein: CASSLWDFGSYNEQFF.

The chain combines TRBV10-3 with TRBJ2-3, with 8 bases matching TRBD1. V lost 5 bases, J lost 0 bases, and 4 bases stayed unmatched. There are 15 residues in the CDR3. Germline loops: CDR1 ENHRY, CDR2 SYGVKD. CDR3 in amino acids: CAISIYRGSTDTQYF. CDR3 nucleotides: TGTGCCATCAGTATCTACAGGGGGAGCACAGATACGCAGTATTTT.